This T cell receptor beta chain was profiled in a study of T-cell reconstitution after alpha-beta-depleted transplantation in children. V dropped 0 bases and J dropped 0 bases, with 6 bases sitting between them. CDR1 is SGHDN and CDR2 is FVKESK in the germline V gene. The CDR3 consists of 15 residues. Researchers prepared the TCRbeta library using unique molecular identifiers, the study reports. TCRdb independently ran MiXCR on the PCR reads; one entry per CDR3 protein. The table shows about 460,000 distinct CDR3 sequences, with around an eighth occurring only once. The chain employs TRBV14 and TRBJ1-3, with D unresolved. The sequence was collected from a human donor who donated a stem cell graft to a child with combined immunodeficiency. This specimen consisted of PBMCs from the stem cell graft donor, obtained from the stem cell graft. As DNA, the CDR3 is TGTGCCAGCAGCCAAGATGTAGGCTCTGGAAACACCATATATTTT. Amino acids: CASSQDVGSGNTIYF.